The present entry profiles one T cell receptor beta chain with its context. This clonotype has a count of ten or more. No antigen is known for it. One base away there is no much larger clone; base qualities are not given. The TCR beta CDR3 regions were amplified from the RNA transcripts. A first-round RT-PCR of the TCR CDR3 used the HTBI primer set with the Qiagen OneStep RT-PCR kit. A second multiplex PCR round built the libraries, followed by size selection and purification. Paired-end sequencing of the libraries was performed with 100 bp reads on an Illumina HiSeq2000. The original pipeline was this. SOAPnuke was used to process the raw data, removing reads that contained adapters or uncalled bases, had a mean Phred below 15, or lacked an exact match to the constant primer or identifier. COPE v1.2.5 was used to merge the high-quality paired reads, and each unique nucleotide sequence was defined as a clonotype. MiTCR v1.1 was used to align clonotypes to the IMGT TRBV, TRBD and TRBJ reference segments. Only V-J combinations with frequency above 0.0001, covering 99% to 99.2% of repertoires, were analysed. A TCS score was defined as the ratio of F50 (clonal expansion) to E x V (chaos), with BLOSUM62-based TCRdist applied between CDR3 peptides within each V-J. Welch's t-statistics and random forest reduced roughly 530 V-J features to roughly 13, which were used in a naive Bayes classifier (R e1071). In-frame beta chains were kept once TCRdb had trimmed the public reads at Q25 with fastp and called clones with MiXCR. Every CDR3 protein is listed once, alongside the most common genes and DNA of its rows. In this record, the V and J calls reflect TCRdb's handling and not the investigators' own analysis. Recorded for this sample are roughly 400,000 distinct CDR3 sequences; about a sixth of them occurred a single time. Roughly a quarter of the sample is taken by the ten largest.

These data belong to a study of T cells in Graves' hyperthyroidism and ophthalmopathy (dated by TCRdb to between 2017 and 2020). Study-level background: Peripheral blood samples were taken at initial diagnosis, before any treatment was given. To identify TCR V-J signatures that set the groups apart, the researchers used a discovery cohort of 95 to 100 patients, made up of 40 to 45 with Graves' ophthalmopathy and some 55 with stable Graves' hyperthyroidism. After sampling, hyperthyroidism patients received methimazole starting at 30 mg daily, and ophthalmopathy patients received high-dose intravenous methylprednisolone. The paper describes TCR Vbeta CDR3 sequencing of 135 peripheral blood samples, made up of fewer than 50 ophthalmopathy patients, roughly 75 hyperthyroidism patients and roughly 17 progressor patients. The 85 to 100 discovery patients were divided at random into training and test sets in a 7:3 ratio. The study also compared thyroid tissue and blood T-cell repertoires from about six Graves' hyperthyroidism patients. Prospective prediction of ophthalmopathy was tested in an independent validation cohort consisting of 18 to 20 hyperthyroidism patients and around 17 patients who later progressed to ophthalmopathy. Study-wide findings and limitations: In validation, the model predicted progression to ophthalmopathy a median of about 6 months before onset, with about 70% sensitivity and nearly 75% specificity. Most expanded thyroid clonotypes (frequency above 0.001) were also detected in blood, a finding suggesting that blood repertoires may reflect thyroid immune responses. Sample size was not statistically predetermined, and blinding of investigators to group allocation was not performed. In cross-validation, a model built on a 13 V-J signature told ophthalmopathy apart from stable hyperthyroidism with 87.88% sensitivity and approximately 81% specificity, and in testing the same model reached 80%/75%.

Hyperthyroidism patients were newly diagnosed, had a disease duration of under 2 months, and were aged 18 to 65 years. Patients with uncontrolled infections, other autoimmune diseases, pregnancy or lactation were excluded. Diagnoses were based on clinical symptoms, serum thyroxine and TRAb, thyroid ultrasound and orbital computed tomography. Blood from progressor patients was collected at the time of first diagnosis with hyperthyroidism, before any ophthalmopathy symptoms had appeared. Ficoll-Paque density gradient centrifugation was used to isolate PBMCs from 10 ml of fresh peripheral blood. Progressor patients were initially diagnosed with Graves' hyperthyroidism and developed ophthalmopathy during follow-up. Total RNA was extracted with Trizol reagent, and quality was checked on an Agilent 2100 Bioanalyzer. The sequencing input was blood. This receptor was taken from a woman younger than 30 with Graves' hyperthyroidism that later progressed to Graves' ophthalmopathy.

The CDR3 protein sequence reads: CASSLDGGSTDTQYF. The nucleotide sequence is given as TGCGCCAGCAGCTTGGATGGCGGAAGCACAGATACGCAGTATTTT. The chain is encoded by TRBV5-1 joined to TRBJ2-3; no D gene can be assigned with confidence. The CDR3 measures 15 amino acids from cysteine to phenylalanine. Solely the CDR3 DNA is kept, with 45 bases framed from the first base. As encoded in the germline V gene, CDR1 is SGHRS while CDR2 is YFSETQ. Trimming takes 0 bases from V and 0 bases from J, and the germline ends sit 8 bases apart.